This entry describes one T cell receptor (beta chain). These data belong to a study of blood T cell repertoires in COVID-19. Assay used: immunoSEQ multiplex PCR; TCRdb lists only in-frame clones, some missing. The table lists 150,000 to 200,000 clones, over 75% of them singletons. The sequence derives from a man aged 35-49 years who had recovered from COVID-19. The specimen was PBMCs or T cells enriched from blood (not recorded which).

The CDR3 here is CASSRPGQGQLRGEAQYF. The CDR3 region has the DNA TGTGCCAGCAGCCGTCCCGGACAGGGACAGCTCAGGGGGGAGGCCCAGTACTTC. The chain recombines TRBV12-1 with TRBJ2-5; the table's D call TRBD1 went unverified against the DNA. TRBV12-1 has pseudogene status. The CDR3 loop spans 18 amino acids.